Presented here are 10 T cell receptor beta chains from one specimen sequenced in a study of T cells expressing NK-cell markers. TCRdb derives one entry per CDR3 protein from the 5' RACE reads, leaving out DNA. The sample has under 500,000 distinct CDR3 sequences. Sequencing used blood T cells: a sorted CD56 or NKG2C T cell subset, CD4+ or CD8+ T cells, or bulk PBMC T cells (not recorded which). The source is a woman between 18 and 75 years old in good health.

This chain connects TRBV29-1 to TRBJ2-5. Germline loops: CDR1 SQVTM, CDR2 ANQGSEA. The CDR3 runs to 13 residues. CDR3 in amino acids: CSVERFSSETQYF. The entire variable domain, with the rest obtained from reference TRBV29-1 and TRBJ2-5, is as follows: SAVISQKPSRDICQRGTSLTIQCQVDSQVTMMFWYRQQPGQSLTLIATANQGSEATYESGFVIDKFPISRPNLTFSTLTVSNMSPEDSSIYLCSVERFSSETQYFGPGTRLLVL.

The chain is built from TRBV20-1 and TRBJ2-2. There are 14 residues in the CDR3. CDR1 is DFQATT, CDR2 SNEGSKA, per germline (reference sequence). The chain's CDR3 is CSASLHTNTGELFF.

The chain links TRBV2 to TRBJ2-4; the TCRdb D gene call, TRBD2, has no DNA to confirm it. The germline V gene has CDR1 SNHLY and CDR2 FYNNEI. The CDR3 loop spans 15 amino acids. CDR3 loop: CASTRDFIAKNIQYF.

The chain joins TRBV3-1 to TRBJ2-3; as DNA is missing, the TRBD1 call by TCRdb cannot be tested. From germline, CDR1 is LGHDT and CDR2 YNNKEL (reference sequence). The length of the CDR3 is 16 residues. The CDR3 sequence is CASSRGTTRGADTQYF.

This chain connects TRBV6-8 to TRBJ2-1; the TCRdb D gene call, TRBD1, has no DNA to confirm it. Germline V gene data show CDR1 as MNHGY and CDR2 as SAAAGT. The CDR3 is 17 residues long. The CDR3 sequence is CASSSGQAGGTLNEQFF.

The chain recombines TRBV7-9 with TRBJ1-5. Germline-derived CDR1 and CDR2 are SEHNR and FQNEAQ (reference sequence). This CDR3 contains 12 residues. The CDR3: CASSSIHQPQHF.

This CDR3 reads CASSLRVGGPADTQYF. The chain employs TRBV5-1 and TRBJ2-3; as DNA is missing, the TRBD2 call by TCRdb cannot be tested. This CDR3 has 16 residues. Germline V gives CDR1 SGHRS, CDR2 YFSETQ.

The chain joins TRBV6-5 to TRBJ1-1. The germline V gene encodes CDR1 MNHEY and CDR2 SVGAGI. The CDR3 covers 11 residues. The CDR3 is CASVLNTEAFF.

The chain couples TRBV7-2 to TRBJ2-7; TCRdb indicates TRBD2, and absent DNA this call remains unverified. Germline V CDR1 and CDR2: SGHTA, FQGNSA. CDR3 size: 14 residues. The CDR3 loop reads CASSLGAPGTEQYF.

The V gene is TRBV7-3, the J gene TRBJ2-5; TCRdb outputs TRBD2, but without DNA this stays unchecked. The CDR3 runs to 15 residues. The germline V gene has CDR1 SGHTA and CDR2 FQGTGA. CDR3: CASSWGSGDQETQYF. Full variable domain (rest looked up from reference TRBV7-3 and TRBJ2-5): GAGVSQTPSNKVTEKGKYVELRCDPISGHTALYWYRQSLGQGPEFLIYFQGTGAADDSGLPNDRFFAVRPEGSVSTLKIQRTERGDSAVYLCASSWGSGDQETQYFGPGTRLLVL.